One and the same sample provided the 10 T cell receptor beta chains below, sequenced in a study of blood T cell repertoires in COVID-19. TCRdb's copy holds only in-frame clones and misses some; the assay was immunoSEQ multiplex PCR. The data show 75,000 to 95,000 clones, just under 85% seen once. The sample was peripheral blood. These receptors were collected from a man at least 80 years old with active or convalescent COVID-19.

The rearrangement joins TRBV24-1 to TRBJ2-5, with D perhaps matching TRBD1 (5 bases). The CDR3 sequence is 13 residues long. CDR1 KGHDR and CDR2 SFDVKD come from the germline V gene. V lost 7 bases and J 1 base, leaving 9 bases between the germline ends. The CDR3 coding sequence is TGTGCCACCAGGTCAGGGCCCCAAGAGACCCAGTACTTC. It is translated as CATRSGPQETQYF.

This clone is a singleton in its sample. This chain uses TRBV5-1 with TRBJ2-3; TRBD1 is a possible D gene (6 bases). There are 16 residues in the CDR3. V was clipped by 0 bases and J by 4 bases, with 15 bases between them. Germline-derived CDR1 and CDR2 are SGHRS and YFSETQ. The CDR3 spells CASSLAMRGRSDTQYF. As DNA, the CDR3 is TGCGCCAGCAGCTTGGCCATGAGGGGGAGATCAGATACGCAGTATTTT.

The chain recombines TRBV27 with TRBJ1-4, with D hard to call. V was shortened by 3 bases and J by 0 bases, with 8 bases between the two germline ends. CDR1 MNHEY and CDR2 SMNVEV come from the germline V gene (reference sequence). The CDR3 length is 15 residues. CDR3 in DNA: TGTGCCAGCAGTTTTGGCCGCACAACTAATGAAAAACTGTTTTTT. Residues: CASSFGRTTNEKLFF.

The chain has TRBV11-2 and TRBJ2-5; TRBD1 agrees at 9 bases. Trimming at V came to 5 bases and at J to 4 bases, leaving 5 bases not matched to a gene. Germline V gene lookup returns CDR1 SGHAT and CDR2 FQNNGV. The CDR3 contains 14 residues. In nucleotides, the CDR3 is TGTGCCAGCAGCCGGACAGGGGTTCCAGAGACCCAGTACTTC. It codes for CASSRTGVPETQYF. The variable domain in full, completed from reference TRBV11-2 and TRBJ2-5, reads EAGVAQSPRYKIIEKRQSVAFWCNPISGHATLYWYQQILGQGPKLLIQFQNNGVVDDSQLPKDRFSAERLKGVDSTLKIQPAKLEDSAVYLCASSRTGVPETQYFGPGTRLLVL.

The genes are TRBV19 and TRBJ2-3; unclear D gene. This CDR3 is 12 amino acids long. V lost 7 bases and J lost 1, with 6 bases in between. Germline CDR1 reads LNHDA; CDR2 reads SQIVND (reference sequence). In DNA form, the CDR3 reads TGTGCCAGTAAATCGGGCACAGATACGCAGTATTTT. Translation: CASKSGTDTQYF.

The CDR3 here is CASRRTGSNLDGYTF. CDR3 DNA: TGTGCCAGCAGGCGGACAGGGAGTAATCTAGATGGCTACACCTTC. This chain connects TRBV6-5 to TRBJ1-2, with 8 nucleotides matching TRBD1. V shed 6 bases, J shed 6 bases, and the junction held 12 bases outside the gene matches. Germline V gives CDR1 MNHEY, CDR2 SVGAGI. The CDR3 has 15 amino acids.

The chain couples TRBV19 to TRBJ1-5; D may be TRBD1 (6 bases). The length of the CDR3 is 15 residues. From germline, CDR1 is LNHDA and CDR2 SQIVND (reference sequence). V was shortened by 5 bases and J by 3 bases, with 14 bases between the two germline ends. The CDR3: CASSRTGHNNQPQHF. The CDR3 coding sequence is TGTGCCAGTAGTCGTACGGGACACAACAATCAGCCCCAGCATTTT.

The chain is built from TRBV27 and TRBJ1-4; 7 bases align to TRBD1. Germline lookup yields CDR1 MNHEY and CDR2 SMNVEV (reference sequence). V lost 6 bases to trimming and J lost 10 bases; unmatched junction nucleotides: 11. CDR3 size: 14 residues. CDR3 nucleotides: TGTGCCAGCAGGGTACAGGGGACCTTAGGAAAACTGTTTTTT. Protein product: CASRVQGTLGKLFF.

V and J are TRBV2 and TRBJ1-3; no definite D call. The CDR3 length is 12 residues. Trimming left V 2 bases short and J 4 bases short, with 3 bases between. The germline CDR1 and CDR2 sequences are SNHLY and FYNNEI. The CDR3 coding sequence is TGTGCCAGCAGTGAACAGGGAAACACCATATATTTT. This sequence encodes CASSEQGNTIYF.

This chain connects TRBV5-6 to TRBJ1-2, with D uncertain. This CDR3 is 14 amino acids long. V dropped 2 bases and J dropped 2 bases, with 10 bases sitting between them. Per germline, CDR1 SGHDT and CDR2 YYEEEE. CDR3 sequence: CASSLNRINYGYTF. CDR3 nucleotide sequence: TGTGCCAGCAGCTTAAATAGAATAAACTATGGCTACACCTTC.